This T cell receptor beta chain was profiled in a study of cytomegalovirus exposure and HLA in healthy donors. Across the study: A prior study identified 120 million or so unique TCR beta sequences from about 180 million T cells. Study-level results: DRB1 showed the most TCR associations and HLA-C the fewest in a later analysis, as rates varied by HLA locus. Altogether, 160 or so TCR beta chains were recorded as cytomegalovirus-associated.

All donors participated as healthy donors of bone marrow. To note about this clone: What it binds is unknown.

PCR amplification relied on 60 Vbeta primers (plus 13 Jbeta primers). The protocol was immunoSEQ multiplex PCR, while the TCRdb copy is restricted to in-frame clones and leaves out a portion. Of more than 95,000 clones in the sample, around 80% were seen once. The sequenced material came from PBMCs. The receptor comes from a female donor in good health and CMV-seronegative.

The CDR3 sequence: CASSPPGGARTEAFF. Written as DNA, the CDR3 is TGTGCCAGCAGCCCCCCGGGGGGCGCAAGGACTGAAGCTTTCTTT. V gene TRBV9 combines with J gene TRBJ1-1; tentatively, D is TRBD1 (6 bases). V dropped 4 bases and J dropped 5 bases, with 18 bases sitting between them. Germline CDR1 reads SGDLS; CDR2 reads YYNGEE. The CDR3 runs 15 residues. Supplemented by reference TRBV9 and TRBJ1-1, the full variable domain reads DSGVTQTPKHLITATGQRVTLRCSPRSGDLSVYWYQQSLDQGLQFLIQYYNGEERAKGNILERFSAQQFPDLHSELNLSSLELGDSALYFCASSPPGGARTEAFFGQGTRLTVV.